Listed below are T cell receptor beta chains from one sample, sequenced in a study of blood T cell repertoires in COVID-19. Profiling relied on immunoSEQ multiplex PCR, and the TCRdb table lists in-frame clones only, not all of them. The sample yields tens of thousands of clones, about 90% seen once. The sample consisted of peripheral blood. These receptors came from a man between 50 and 59 years old with COVID-19, enrolled during active disease. Both conserved end residues are part of each CDR3. D genes are given only for firm matches. Size is stated for part of the rows, as once, few or many counts, or as a class when the clone is expanded.

TRBJ2-3 TRBD2 NA TRBV7-2 CASSPSGGSTDTQYF TGTGCCAGCAGCCCTAGCGGGGGTAGCACAGATACGCAGTATTTT
TRBJ2-1 NA NA TRBV30 CAWSRRGNEQFF TGTGCCTGGAGCCGACGGGGTAATGAGCAGTTCTTC
TRBJ2-1 NA NA TRBV18 CASSQDREGEQFF TGTGCCAGCTCACAGGACAGGGAGGGTGAGCAGTTCTTC
TRBJ1-6 NA few TRBV6-5 CASSYAGWNSPLHF TGTGCCAGCAGTTACGCAGGGTGGAATTCACCCCTCCACTTT
TRBJ2-7 TRBD1 few TRBV9 CASSARGREQYF TGTGCCAGCAGCGCCAGGGGGCGCGAGCAGTACTTC
TRBJ2-7 TRBD2 NA TRBV4-1 CASSQGRGDHYEQYF TGCGCCAGCAGCCAAGGACGGGGGGACCACTACGAGCAGTACTTC
TRBJ2-7 NA NA TRBV7-9 CASSLQGTSYEQYF TGTGCCAGCAGCTTACAGGGGACCTCCTACGAGCAGTACTTC
TRBJ1-1 TRBD1 once TRBV19 CASSFGQGDTEAFF TGTGCCAGTAGTTTCGGACAGGGGGACACTGAAGCTTTCTTT
TRBJ1-6 TRBD1 NA TRBV6-5 CASTYRGRGSSPLHF TGTGCCAGCACCTATCGTGGCAGGGGGTCTTCACCCCTCCACTTT
TRBJ1-4 TRBD1 NA TRBV2 CASSKTGVEKLFF TGTGCCAGCAGCAAGACAGGGGTGGAAAAACTGTTTTTT
TRBJ1-1 TRBD1 NA TRBV13 CASSRTGGMTFF TGTGCCAGCAGCCGGACAGGGGGTATGACTTTCTTT
TRBJ2-2 TRBD1 NA TRBV9 CASSEGQGALRVGELFF TGTGCCAGCAGCGAGGGACAGGGGGCGTTGCGTGTCGGGGAGCTGTTTTTT
TRBJ1-2 NA NA TRBV15 CATSRDRTARVIYGYTF TGTGCCACCAGCAGAGATAGAACGGCCAGGGTAATCTATGGCTACACCTTC
TRBJ2-2 TRBD2 NA TRBV11-2 CASSLPGGAGELFF TGTGCCAGCAGCTTGCCGGGGGGGGCCGGGGAGCTGTTTTTT
TRBJ1-1 TRBD1 NA TRBV5-1 CASSPGVEWTGRNTEAFF TGCGCCAGCAGCCCGGGGGTGGAATGGACAGGGCGGAACACTGAAGCTTTCTTT
TRBJ1-4 TRBD1 NA TRBV3-1/TRBV3-2 CASSQGQGKLFF TGTGCCAGCAGCCAAGGACAGGGAAAACTGTTTTTT
TRBJ1-2 NA NA TRBV7-8 CASSLSQVFYGYTF TGTGCCAGCAGCTTGAGCCAGGTCTTCTATGGCTACACCTTC
TRBJ1-1 TRBD1 NA TRBV14 CASSPFRGNTEAFF TGTGCCAGCAGCCCTTTCAGGGGGAATACTGAAGCTTTCTTT
TRBJ1-2 TRBD1 NA TRBV7-2 CASSFRDRGDGYTF TGTGCCAGCAGCTTTCGGGACAGGGGGGATGGCTACACCTTC
TRBJ1-1 NA NA TRBV9 CASSSGGGTEAFF TGTGCCAGCAGCTCCGGCGGTGGCACTGAAGCTTTCTTT
TRBJ1-2 TRBD1 many TRBV4-3 CASSQGRDRVGYGYTF TGCGCCAGCAGCCAAGGACGGGACAGGGTAGGCTATGGCTACACCTTC
TRBJ2-1 NA NA TRBV7-9 CATQSVHSYNEQFF TGTGCCACCCAATCGGTTCACTCCTACAATGAGCAGTTCTTC
TRBJ1-5 TRBD1 few TRBV19 CASGDGQGQYSNQPQHF TGTGCCAGCGGAGATGGACAGGGCCAATATAGCAATCAGCCCCAGCATTTT
TRBJ1-5 NA NA TRBV25-1 CASSATGRQPQHF TGTGCCAGCAGTGCGACGGGGAGACAGCCCCAGCATTTT
TRBJ2-7 TRBD2 NA TRBV3-1/TRBV3-2 CASSQVRGARGLSSYEQYF TGTGCCAGCAGCCAAGTGCGGGGGGCTCGAGGTTTGAGCTCCTACGAGCAGTACTTC
TRBJ1-1 NA once TRBV11-2 CASSPRGGTNTEAFF TGTGCCAGCAGCCCCCGGGGGGGAACGAACACTGAAGCTTTCTTT
TRBJ1-2 NA NA TRBV18 CASSPRNRVGYTF TGTGCCAGCTCACCGCGAAACAGGGTGGGCTACACCTTC
TRBJ1-1 NA NA TRBV18 CASSPPQGLTEAFF TGTGCCAGCTCACCACCGCAGGGGCTGACTGAAGCTTTCTTT
TRBJ1-4 NA NA TRBV27 CASSREPRINEKLFF TGTGCCAGCAGTCGAGAGCCGAGGATTAATGAAAAACTGTTTTTT
TRBJ1-5 NA NA TRBV30 CAWSWMADQPQHF TGTGCCTGGAGTTGGATGGCGGATCAGCCCCAGCATTTT
TRBJ1-5 TRBD1 NA TRBV2 CASREQGAPQPQHF TGTGCCAGCCGCGAACAGGGGGCTCCTCAGCCCCAGCATTTT
TRBJ1-1 NA NA TRBV21-1 CASSKGFARGTEAFF NA
TRBJ2-6 NA NA TRBV7-3 CASSLNPGSSGANVLTF TGTGCCAGCAGCTTAAACCCGGGGAGCTCTGGGGCCAACGTCCTGACTTTC
TRBJ1-4 NA NA TRBV5-5 CASSSDSYEKLFF TGTGCCAGCAGCTCGGACAGTTATGAAAAACTGTTTTTT
TRBJ1-6 NA few TRBV27 CASSFEGGSYNSPLHF TGTGCCAGCAGTTTCGAAGGGGGCTCCTATAATTCACCCCTCCACTTT
TRBJ1-1 NA NA TRBV10-3 CAISDLRQNTEAFF TGTGCCATCAGTGACCTTAGACAGAACACTGAAGCTTTCTTT
TRBJ2-1 TRBD2 NA TRBV4-1 CASSQVKAGVYNEQFF TGCGCCAGCAGCCAAGTAAAAGCGGGGGTCTACAATGAGCAGTTCTTC
TRBJ2-1 TRBD1 NA TRBV10-3 CATKRDREYNEQFF TGTGCCACCAAACGGGACAGGGAGTACAATGAGCAGTTCTTC
TRBJ1-1 NA NA TRBV4-2 CASSQPLTGLNTEAFF TGTGCCAGCAGCCAACCTCTCACAGGGCTGAACACTGAAGCTTTCTTT
TRBJ1-1 TRBD1 NA TRBV5-6 CASSPDRGLPVAFF TGTGCCAGCAGCCCGGACAGGGGGCTGCCCGTAGCTTTCTTT
TRBJ2-1 TRBD2 NA TRBV3-1/TRBV3-2 CASSQALAGGNEQFF TGTGCCAGCAGCCAAGCCCTAGCGGGGGGCAATGAGCAGTTCTTC
TRBJ2-2 TRBD1 NA TRBV2 CASSGTGEGTGELFF TGTGCCAGCAGTGGGACAGGGGAAGGCACCGGGGAGCTGTTTTTT
TRBJ1-1 TRBD1 once TRBV6-5 CASSYGPGQGTEAFF TGTGCCAGCAGTTACGGTCCGGGACAGGGAACTGAAGCTTTCTTT
TRBJ2-5 NA NA TRBV29-1 CSVDGRQGETQYF TGCAGCGTTGACGGTCGGCAGGGAGAGACCCAGTACTTC
TRBJ1-4 TRBD1 NA TRBV4-1 CASSHYRDSPNEKLFF TGCGCCAGCAGCCATTACAGGGACAGCCCTAATGAAAAACTGTTTTTT
TRBJ2-3 TRBD2 NA TRBV4-1 CASSHGTSGGTDTQYF TGCGCCAGCAGCCATGGGACTAGCGGGGGGACAGATACGCAGTATTTT